These 30 T cell receptor beta chains originate from one sample sequenced in a study of monozygotic twins with inflammatory bowel disease. TCRdb processed the 5' RACE reads again and assigns one entry to each CDR3 protein, with no DNA. The sample includes about 150,000 distinct CDR3 sequences. Sequenced material: blood. The receptors stem from a human donor with ulcerative colitis or Crohn's disease, or a healthy co-twin of an affected twin (not recorded which).

The V and J genes are TRBV12-3 or TRBV12-4 and TRBJ2-7; TCRdb returns TRBD2, unconfirmable since there is no DNA. The CDR3 is 15 amino acids. The CDR3 loop reads CASSFTGLETYEQYF.

V and J are TRBV4-1 and TRBJ2-3; TCRdb returns TRBD2, unconfirmable since there is no DNA. The CDR3 loop spans 15 amino acids. The germline V gene has CDR1 MGHRA and CDR2 YSYEKL. CDR3 sequence reads: CASSQDGLARDTQYF.

The chain couples TRBV5-1 to TRBJ2-2; as DNA is missing, the TRBD2 call by TCRdb cannot be tested. The CDR3 totals 16 residues. Germline CDR1 SGHRS, CDR2 YFSETQ. The CDR3 loop is CASSSGSGPNTGELFF.

This rearrangement joins TRBV7-2 to TRBJ2-2; lacking DNA, the TRBD2 call made by TCRdb goes unchecked. The germline CDR1 and CDR2 sequences are SGHTA and FQGNSA. CDR3 length: 16 residues. CDR3 region: CASSSNSPGLEGELFF.

J is TRBJ2-5 and V is TRBV7-2. The germline V gene encodes CDR1 SGHTA and CDR2 FQGNSA. The CDR3 spans 13 residues. CDR3 amino acids: CASSVVVMETQYF. Supplemented by reference TRBV7-2 and TRBJ2-5, the full variable domain reads GAGVSQSPSNKVTEKGKDVELRCDPISGHTALYWYRQSLGQGLEFLIYFQGNSAPDKSGLPSDRFSAERTGGSVSTLTIQRTQQEDSAVYLCASSVVVMETQYFGPGTRLLVL.

The rearrangement uses TRBV4-3 and TRBJ2-7; the TCRdb call, TRBD1, lacks DNA for checking. Per germline, CDR1 LGHNA and CDR2 YSLEER. CDR3 size: 15 residues. CDR3 sequence reads: CASSQEGDRGYEQYF.

This chain's CDR3 is CASSQVVGQGSNEQFF. This sequence joins TRBV4-3 and TRBJ2-1; TCRdb designates TRBD1, a call that cannot be tested without DNA. Germline V gives CDR1 LGHNA, CDR2 YSLEER. The CDR3 is 16 amino acids.

This chain links TRBV9 with TRBJ2-1; TCRdb returns TRBD2, unconfirmable since there is no DNA. The length of the CDR3 is 16 residues. CDR1 SGDLS and CDR2 YYNGEE come from the germline V gene. CDR3 sequence reads: CASSVGGLAVYNEQFF.

Here the CDR3 reads CASSPSGSSGNTIYF. The chain uses TRBV18 and TRBJ1-3. CDR1 and CDR2 from the germline V gene are KGHSH and LQKENI. The CDR3 loop spans 15 amino acids.

The chain uses TRBV12-5 and TRBJ2-1; TCRdb's D gene call, TRBD2, goes unchecked for lack of DNA. The CDR3 extends over 14 amino acids. Germline values: CDR1 LGHNT, CDR2 FRNRAP. This chain's CDR3 is CASGRTSGYNEQFF.

V is TRBV12-3 or TRBV12-4 and J is TRBJ1-1; TCRdb returns TRBD1, unconfirmable since there is no DNA. This CDR3 region has 15 residues. The CDR3 is CASKTPGQGNTEAFF.

This chain links TRBV25-1 with TRBJ2-7; TCRdb's D gene call, TRBD2, goes unchecked for lack of DNA. The length of the CDR3 is 12 residues. The V gene's germline CDR1 is MGHDK and CDR2 SYGVNS. The CDR3 here is CASSGVAGEQYF.

V and J are TRBV7-9 and TRBJ2-3; the TRBD1 assignment by TCRdb is unverifiable without DNA. The CDR3 spans 17 residues. Germline CDR1 and CDR2: SEHNR and FQNEAQ (reference sequence). The CDR3 reads CASSLKFSGDPTDTQYF.

This chain uses TRBV18 with TRBJ2-1; TCRdb indicates TRBD2, and absent DNA this call remains unverified. CDR1 and CDR2 (germline): KGHSH, LQKENI. The CDR3 is 14 residues long. Here the CDR3 reads CASSPPLTSGPQFF.

V is TRBV13 and J is TRBJ1-5. This CDR3 contains 12 residues. Germline values: CDR1 PRHDT, CDR2 FYEKMQ (reference sequence). The CDR3 protein is CASSFASQPQHF.

The chain links TRBV5-1 to TRBJ2-1; the TCRdb D gene call, TRBD1, has no DNA to confirm it. The CDR3 runs to 15 residues. CDR1 and CDR2 from the germline V gene are SGHRS and YFSETQ. CDR3 protein: CASSPGAVAYNEQFF.

The chain combines TRBV25-1 with TRBJ1-1; TCRdb proposes TRBD1, but this gene call is untestable without DNA. CDR3 length equals 13 residues. Germline values: CDR1 MGHDK, CDR2 SYGVNS. Here the CDR3 reads CASSLQGLDEAFF.

The rearrangement links TRBV28 to TRBJ2-1; absent DNA, TCRdb's TRBD1 call cannot be checked. The CDR3 runs 15 residues. Germline CDR1 is MDHEN and CDR2 is SYDVKM. CDR3 amino acids: CASSLGTGGLNEQFF.

The chain combines TRBV5-4 with TRBJ2-4. Germline V CDR1 and CDR2: SGHNT, YYREEE (reference sequence). The CDR3 sequence is 16 residues long. CDR3 in amino acids: CASSLAQVGAKNIQYF. The full variable domain, with the rest looked up from reference TRBV5-4 and TRBJ2-4, is ETGVTQSPTHLIKTRGQQVTLRCSSQSGHNTVSWYQQALGQGPQFIFQYYREEENGRGNFPPRFSGLQFPNYSSELNVNALELDDSALYLCASSLAQVGAKNIQYFGAGTRLSVL.

The chain joins TRBV20-1 to TRBJ2-3; checking the TCRdb D call of TRBD1 is not possible without DNA. This CDR3 has 11 residues. Germline CDR1 and CDR2: DFQATT and SNEGSKA (reference sequence). CDR3 sequence reads: CSARLQRGQYF.

The V call is TRBV10-3, the J call TRBJ1-1; checking the TCRdb D call of TRBD1 is not possible without DNA. CDR1 is ENHRY and CDR2 is SYGVKD in the germline V gene. This CDR3 is built from 14 residues. The chain's CDR3 is CAISVQGGNTEAFF.

The J gene is TRBJ2-1, the V gene TRBV6-5; absent DNA, TCRdb's TRBD1 call cannot be checked. The V gene's germline CDR1 is MNHEY and CDR2 SVGAGI. The CDR3 totals 15 residues. The CDR3 sequence: CASSYGPRADGIRFF.

The chain couples TRBV10-2 to TRBJ1-1; no DNA is available, so the TRBD1 call from TCRdb remains unchecked. The CDR3 extends over 14 amino acids. The germline gives CDR1 WSHSY, CDR2 SAAADI. The CDR3 protein is CASSDFGGDTEAFF.

This chain joins TRBV2 and TRBJ1-2. Germline CDR1 SNHLY, CDR2 FYNNEI. The CDR3 covers 14 residues. CDR3 amino acids: CASSDSGFNYGYTF.

The CDR3 sequence: CASSPFDEKLFF. The V and J genes are TRBV7-9 and TRBJ1-4. CDR3 length: 12 residues. Germline V lookup: CDR1 SEHNR, CDR2 FQNEAQ (reference sequence).

This chain uses TRBV4-1 with TRBJ2-1. The CDR3 runs 15 residues. Germline CDR1 is MGHRA and CDR2 is YSYEKL. The CDR3 sequence is CASSLQDGTHNEQFF.

The genes are TRBV5-1 and TRBJ2-5. This CDR3 is 11 amino acids long. The V gene's germline CDR1 is SGHRS and CDR2 YFSETQ. The CDR3 here is CASSELETQYF.

This sequence joins TRBV4-1 and TRBJ2-3; TCRdb picks TRBD2, but there is no DNA to check that call. The germline V gene encodes CDR1 MGHRA and CDR2 YSYEKL. This CDR3 is 19 amino acids long. CDR3 in amino acids: CASSQGGGRERRSTDTQYF.

The chain employs TRBV5-1 and TRBJ2-1; TCRdb outputs TRBD2, but without DNA this stays unchecked. Germline V CDR1 and CDR2: SGHRS, YFSETQ. The CDR3 length is 16 residues. The CDR3 here is CASSPLTGGMDNEQFF.

The genes are TRBV5-1 and TRBJ2-6; lacking DNA, the TRBD2 call made by TCRdb goes unchecked. The CDR3 is made up of 16 amino acids. The germline V gene encodes CDR1 SGHRS and CDR2 YFSETQ. The CDR3: CASSHLAGGGANVLTF.